These 20 T cell receptor beta chains were all obtained from the same sample, sequenced in a study of blood T cells in healthy people across ages (dated by TCRdb to 2014 to 2015). The library came from 5' RACE. For sequencing, an Illumina HiSeq 2500 was employed. A second PCR of 7 to 11 cycles was performed with a sample-barcoded 5' primer and a J-beta primer mix. TCRdb trimmed the raw reads at Q25, called clones with MiXCR and kept productive beta chains. A single entry per CDR3 protein holds the most common genes and DNA from its merged rows. This sample holds 500,000 to 600,000 distinct CDR3 sequences; approximately 30% were observed only once. About 18% of the sample is held by the ten biggest clonotypes. Sequenced: blood. Receptor source: a woman in her seventies in good health.

The chain recombines TRBV15 with TRBJ1-2, with a tentative D call TRBD1 (5 bases). The germline CDR1 and CDR2 sequences are LNHNV and YYDKDF (reference sequence). The CDR3 extends over 15 amino acids. V lost 6 bases and J 0 bases, leaving 14 bases between the germline ends. CDR3: CATRPTAGSNYGYTF. The CDR3 DNA sequence: TGTGCCACCAGACCGACAGCCGGTTCTAACTATGGCTACACCTTC.

This sequence joins TRBV6-6 and TRBJ1-1; perhaps TRBD1 as D (5 bases). There are 15 residues in the CDR3. Germline assignment: CDR1 MNHNY and CDR2 SVGAGI (reference sequence). Trimming removed 2 bases from V and 6 bases from J, with 16 bases in between. CDR3 residues: CASSYGTGKAAEAFF. As DNA, the CDR3 is TGTGCCAGCAGTTACGGGACGGGAAAAGCGGCTGAAGCTTTCTTT.

This clonotype came up a few times. The rearrangement uses TRBV7-2 and TRBJ1-5; D gene unclear. Germline V gene data show CDR1 as SGHTA and CDR2 as FQGNSA. The CDR3 spans 11 residues. V lost 5 bases and J 10 bases, leaving 9 bases between the germline ends. CDR3 region: CASSANGPQHF. Here the CDR3 DNA reads TGTGCCAGCAGCGCGAACGGTCCCCAGCATTTT.

CDR3 amino acids: CASSLDWWGGQPQHF. The CDR3 nucleotides are TGTGCCAGCAGCTTAGATTGGTGGGGTGGGCAGCCCCAGCATTTT. V usage is TRBV7-2 and J usage is TRBJ1-5; no clear D. The CDR3 loop spans 15 amino acids. The ends were cut back, 1 base at V and 7 bases at J, with 14 bases in the middle. Germline lookup yields CDR1 SGHTA and CDR2 FQGNSA.

The rearrangement links TRBV29-1 to TRBJ1-1; 8 bases are a match to TRBD1. Germline V gene lookup returns CDR1 SQVTM and CDR2 ANQGSEA. J lost 4 bases, V lost 6 bases, and 7 bases had no gene match. The length of the CDR3 is 13 residues. The CDR3 DNA reads as TGCAGCGTGGGACAGGCCGTGTCCACTGAAGCTTTCTTT. Translation: CSVGQAVSTEAFF.

This clonotype was seen only a few times. The rearrangement uses TRBV7-9 and TRBJ2-3; either TRBD1 or TRBD2 may supply D (5 bases each). V lost 5 bases to trimming and J lost 5 bases, with 17 bases between them. This CDR3 contains 15 residues. CDR1 and CDR2 from the germline V gene are SEHNR and FQNEAQ (reference sequence). CDR3 DNA: TGTGCCAGCAGCCCCGGGACCGTGATCATAGATACGCAGTATTTT. Amino acids: CASSPGTVIIDTQYF.

The chain joins TRBV4-2 to TRBJ1-2; 7 nucleotides match TRBD1. The length of the CDR3 is 15 residues. CDR1 is LGHNA and CDR2 is YNFKEQ in the germline V gene. Trimming took 8 bases from V and 4 from J; bases not matched to a gene: 13. CDR3 DNA: TGTGCCAGCTCCCACAGGGGCCCAGCGGTCTATGGCTACACCTTC. The encoded protein is CASSHRGPAVYGYTF.

This sequence joins TRBV30 and TRBJ1-5, with D hard to call. In germline, CDR1 is GTSNPN, CDR2 SVGIG (reference sequence). V lost 0 bases to trimming and J lost 5 bases, with 8 bases between them. The CDR3 spans 13 residues. DNA for the CDR3: TGTGCCTGGAGTGTAAGGCAGTATCAGCCCCAGCATTTT. It is translated as CAWSVRQYQPQHF.

This clonotype appeared many times. The gene calls are TRBV4-1 and TRBJ1-1; maybe TRBD1 (5 bases). Germline CDR1 is MGHRA and CDR2 is YSYEKL. This CDR3 contains 15 residues. Trimming shortened V by 0 bases and J by 4 bases, and 12 bases separated the two germline ends. The CDR3 here is CASSQDPGEGTEAFF. The CDR3 DNA sequence: TGCGCCAGCAGCCAAGATCCGGGGGAGGGCACTGAAGCTTTCTTT.

This clonotype showed up just a few times. The CDR3 spells CASSAGTSFRTDTQYF. For the CDR3, the DNA is TGCGCCAGCAGTGCCGGGACTAGCTTCCGCACAGATACGCAGTATTTT. The chain couples TRBV10-2 to TRBJ2-3, with 9 positions matching TRBD2. The CDR3 runs to 16 residues. CDR1 is WSHSY, CDR2 SAAADI, per germline. V was clipped by 4 bases and J by 1 base; unmatched bases: 6.

V and J are TRBV30 and TRBJ1-2; 8 bases fit TRBD1. The germline V gene encodes CDR1 GTSNPN and CDR2 SVGIG (reference sequence). V lost 5 bases to trimming and J lost 3 bases; unmatched junction nucleotides: 5. The CDR3 has 13 amino acids. CDR3 sequence reads: CAWARGQYYGYTF. CDR3 DNA sequence: TGTGCCTGGGCCAGGGGGCAGTACTATGGCTACACCTTC.

The V gene is TRBV7-9, the J gene TRBJ1-4; TRBD1 might be the D (6 bases). Germline loops: CDR1 SEHNR, CDR2 FQNEAQ (reference sequence). The CDR3 covers 13 residues. V was shortened by 3 bases and J by 8 bases, with 10 bases between the two germline ends. CDR3 nucleotides: TGTGCCAGCAGCTTCACAGGGTGGGAAAAACTGTTTTTT. Translating it yields CASSFTGWEKLFF.

The gene calls are TRBV2 and TRBJ2-5; 7 nucleotides line up with TRBD2. J was trimmed by 3 bases and V by 11 bases; bases with no gene match: 3. CDR3 length: 11 residues. The V gene's germline CDR1 is SNHLY and CDR2 FYNNEI. The DNA for the CDR3 is TGTGCCTGTGGACTAGAAGAGACCCAGTACTTC. It specifies CACGLEETQYF. The full variable domain, with the rest looked up from reference TRBV2 and TRBJ2-5, is EPEVTQTPSHQVTQMGQEVILRCVPISNHLYFYWYRQILGQKVEFLVSFYNNEISEKSEIFDDQFSVERPDGSNFTLKIRSTKLEDSAMYFCACGLEETQYFGPGTRLLVL.

This clonotype was recorded a few times. V and J are TRBV19 and TRBJ2-1; possible D gene TRBD1, 6 bases. Germline CDR1 is LNHDA and CDR2 is SQIVND (reference sequence). V was cut by 5 bases and J by 5 bases, with 16 bases left in between. The CDR3 has 15 amino acids. The CDR3 sequence is CASSPGRAGDNEQFF. The DNA of the CDR3 is TGTGCCAGTAGTCCGGGCAGGGCAGGGGACAATGAGCAGTTCTTC.

The chain joins TRBV6-1 to TRBJ2-7; D possibly corresponds to TRBD2 (7 bases). Germline CDR1 is MNHNS and CDR2 is SASEGT. Trimming stripped 0 bases from V and 4 bases from J, with 10 bases between. CDR3 size: 14 residues. The CDR3 loop reads CASSEAGGAYEQYF. The CDR3 DNA follows: TGTGCCAGCAGTGAAGCGGGGGGGGCGTACGAGCAGTACTTC.

The V and J genes are TRBV20-1 and TRBJ2-1, with 7 bases matching TRBD2. Germline trimming cut 5 bases from V and 8 bases from J; bases unmatched to any gene: 12. The CDR3 sequence is 14 residues long. The V gene's germline CDR1 is DFQATT and CDR2 SNEGSKA (reference sequence). CDR3 in amino acids: CSAQRGTGLDEQFF. CDR3 nucleotides: TGCAGTGCTCAGCGGGGAACTGGCTTGGATGAGCAGTTCTTC.

This clonotype was picked up a small number of times. This chain connects TRBV20-1 to TRBJ2-5; D might be TRBD1 (6 bases). Near its end, the DNA agrees better with TRBJ2-7, so the J call may be wrong. From germline, CDR1 is DFQATT and CDR2 SNEGSKA (reference sequence). The length of the CDR3 is 14 residues. CDR3: CSARQGLATYEQYF. The CDR3 nucleotides are TGCAGTGCTAGACAGGGGCTAGCAACCTACGAGCAGTACTTC.

The chain joins TRBV7-9 to TRBJ2-5, with D maybe TRBD2 (5 bases). There are 16 residues in the CDR3. CDR1 is SEHNR and CDR2 is FQNEAQ in the germline V gene (reference sequence). Trimming took 5 bases from V and 5 from J, leaving 21 bases between them. In DNA form, the CDR3 reads TGTGCCAGCAGCCTAGGGTGGACTTACCTCCGGGAGACCCAGTACTTC. Residues: CASSLGWTYLRETQYF.

This clonotype came up once. This chain links TRBV7-2 with TRBJ1-3; D call uncertain. The germline gives CDR1 SGHTA, CDR2 FQGNSA. The CDR3 runs to 15 residues. V was clipped by 2 bases and J by 0 bases, with 8 bases between them. This CDR3 is CASSLRRNSGNTIYF. The CDR3 DNA follows: TGTGCCAGCAGCTTACGACGGAACTCTGGAAACACCATATATTTT.

The J gene is TRBJ2-4, the V gene TRBV6-6; TRBD1 aligns across 12 bases. CDR1 and CDR2 from the germline V gene are MNHNY and SVGAGI (reference sequence). The CDR3 length is 17 residues. V lost 4 bases to trimming and J lost 6 bases; unmatched junction nucleotides: 10. The CDR3 DNA follows: TGTGCCAGCAGTTTCCTCCGGGACAGGGGGCCGGGAAACATTCAGTACTTC. It is translated as CASSFLRDRGPGNIQYF.